A selection of T cell receptor beta chains follows, all from one sample in a study of cytomegalovirus exposure and HLA in healthy donors. Measured with immunoSEQ multiplex PCR; TCRdb has only the in-frame clones, and not every one. The sample lists about 140,000 clones, roughly four fifths occurring once. Sequencing used PBMCs. These receptors all come from a man younger than 40 in good health and CMV-seronegative. The CDR3 runs from the conserved cysteine through the conserved F or W. D genes are given only for firm matches. Part of the rows lack a size; the others show once, few, many or a class for expanded clones.

size	length	V	D	J	CDR3	DNA
.	13	TRBV2	.	TRBJ1-2	CASSERRNYGYTF	TGTGCCAGCAGTGAACGCAGGAACTATGGCTACACCTTC
.	15	TRBV7-2	TRBD2	TRBJ2-3	CASSLTSGRMNTQYF	TGTGCCAGCAGCTTGACTAGCGGGAGGATGAATACGCAGTATTTT
.	16	TRBV5-4	TRBD2	TRBJ2-2	CASSLRAGGLTGELFF	TGTGCCAGCAGCTTGCGAGCGGGAGGACTCACCGGGGAGCTGTTTTTT
.	15	TRBV27	.	TRBJ2-7	CASSLAIGDSYEQYF	TGTGCCAGCAGTTTAGCGATCGGTGACTCCTACGAGCAGTACTTC
.	14	TRBV28	.	TRBJ1-1	CASSGGTAWTEAFF	TGTGCCAGCAGCGGGGGGACTGCCTGGACTGAAGCTTTCTTT
.	13	TRBV27	.	TRBJ2-7	CASSGSGEYEQYF	TGTGCCAGCAGTGGTAGCGGAGAGTACGAGCAGTACTTC
.	17	TRBV19	TRBD2	TRBJ2-2	CASKGLAGGTNTGELFF	TGTGCCAGTAAGGGACTAGCGGGAGGGACGAACACCGGGGAGCTGTTTTTT
.	14	TRBV6-4	.	TRBJ2-6	CASRASPGANVLTF	TGTGCCAGCAGGGCTAGCCCCGGGGCCAACGTCCTGACTTTC
.	17	TRBV7-9	.	TRBJ2-1	CASSSTVKGVGYNEQFF	TGTGCCAGCAGCTCAACCGTCAAGGGAGTGGGTTACAATGAGCAGTTCTTC
.	13	TRBV9	.	TRBJ2-5	CASSVGSVETQYF	TGTGCCAGCAGCGTTGGTAGTGTAGAGACCCAGTACTTC
.	14	TRBV27	TRBD1	TRBJ1-5	CASSRQGGNQPQHF	TGTGCCAGCAGCCGACAGGGGGGGAATCAGCCCCAGCATTTT
.	12	TRBV6-6	TRBD1	TRBJ2-7	CASNDPGGRRYF	TGTGCCAGCAACGACCCAGGGGGAAGAAGGTACTTC
few	11	TRBV29-1	.	TRBJ1-5	CSVGGGQPQHF	TGCAGCGTTGGGGGGGGTCAGCCCCAGCATTTT
.	13	TRBV5-1	.	TRBJ1-1	CASSLASGTEAFF	TGCGCCAGCAGCTTAGCTAGTGGTACTGAAGCTTTCTTT
.	15	TRBV5-1	TRBD1	TRBJ1-4	CASSPSDRTYEKLFF	TGCGCCAGCAGCCCGTCGGACAGGACCTATGAAAAACTGTTTTTT
.	15	TRBV7-6	TRBD1	TRBJ1-3	CASSLGTGASNTIYF	TGTGCCAGCAGCTTAGGGACAGGGGCCTCCAACACCATATATTTT
.	16	TRBV5-6	TRBD2	TRBJ2-1	CASTHGGLAGDNEQFF	TGTGCCAGCACCCATGGCGGTCTAGCGGGAGACAATGAGCAGTTCTTC
once	15	TRBV10-1	TRBD1	TRBJ1-5	CASRSGTGFNQPQHF	TGCGCCAGCAGATCCGGGACAGGATTCAATCAGCCCCAGCATTTT
.	17	TRBV29-1	TRBD2	TRBJ2-3	CSVEPPLAGQGTDTQYF	TGCAGCGTTGAACCTCCTCTAGCGGGGCAGGGCACAGATACGCAGTATTTT
.	17	TRBV19	TRBD2	TRBJ2-3	CASTKVAGGPGTDTQYF	TGTGCCAGTACTAAGGTAGCGGGAGGGCCTGGCACAGATACGCAGTATTTT
few	15	TRBV5-1	TRBD2	TRBJ2-5	CASSVGLAGQETQYF	TGCGCCAGCAGCGTAGGACTAGCGGGACAAGAGACCCAGTACTTC
.	17	TRBV9	TRBD2	TRBJ2-3	CASSATSGLAGSDTQYF	TGTGCCAGCAGCGCGACTAGCGGTCTTGCGGGCTCAGATACGCAGTATTTT
once	17	TRBV5-1	TRBD1	TRBJ2-7	CASSLAWAGQGSYEQYF	TGCGCCAGCAGCTTGGCCTGGGCGGGACAGGGATCCTACGAGCAGTACTTC
.	15	TRBV5-1	.	TRBJ1-2	CASSLSWQGSYGYTF	TGCGCCAGCAGCTTGAGTTGGCAGGGATCCTATGGCTACACCTTC
.	14	TRBV5-1	.	TRBJ1-2	CASSLVRSSYGYTF	TGCGCCAGCAGCTTGGTCAGGTCCAGCTATGGCTACACCTTC
.	19	TRBV5-4	.	TRBJ2-6	CASRPIGERADSGANVLTF	TGTGCCAGCAGACCGATTGGGGAGAGGGCCGACTCTGGGGCCAACGTCCTGACTTTC
.	15	TRBV6-6	TRBD2	TRBJ2-3	CASTPLAGVLDTQYF	TGTGCCAGCACCCCCCTAGCGGGAGTCCTAGATACGCAGTATTTT